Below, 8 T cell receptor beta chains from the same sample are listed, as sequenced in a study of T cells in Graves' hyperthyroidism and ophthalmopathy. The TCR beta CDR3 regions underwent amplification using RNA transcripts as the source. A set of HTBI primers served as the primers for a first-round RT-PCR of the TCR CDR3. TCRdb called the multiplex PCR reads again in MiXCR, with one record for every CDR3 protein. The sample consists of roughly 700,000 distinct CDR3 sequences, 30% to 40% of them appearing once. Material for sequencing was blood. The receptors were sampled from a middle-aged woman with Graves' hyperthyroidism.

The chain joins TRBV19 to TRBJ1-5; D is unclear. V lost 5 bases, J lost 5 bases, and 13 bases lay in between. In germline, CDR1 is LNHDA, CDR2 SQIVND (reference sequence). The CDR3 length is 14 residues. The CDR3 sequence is CASSPNGSDQPQHF. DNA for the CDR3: TGTGCCAGTAGTCCCAATGGCAGCGATCAGCCCCAGCATTTT.

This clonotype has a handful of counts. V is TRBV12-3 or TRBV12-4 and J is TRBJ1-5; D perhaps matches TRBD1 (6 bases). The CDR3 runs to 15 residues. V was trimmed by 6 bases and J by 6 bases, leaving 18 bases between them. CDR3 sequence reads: CASSDYRAGGQPQHF. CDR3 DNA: TGTGCCAGCAGCGACTACAGGGCAGGAGGTCAGCCCCAGCATTTT.

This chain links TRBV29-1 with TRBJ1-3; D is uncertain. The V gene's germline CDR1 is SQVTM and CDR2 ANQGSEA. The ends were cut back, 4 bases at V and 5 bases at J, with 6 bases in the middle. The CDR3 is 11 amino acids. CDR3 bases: TGCAGCGTTGGGGAGAGAAACACCATATATTTT. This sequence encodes CSVGERNTIYF.

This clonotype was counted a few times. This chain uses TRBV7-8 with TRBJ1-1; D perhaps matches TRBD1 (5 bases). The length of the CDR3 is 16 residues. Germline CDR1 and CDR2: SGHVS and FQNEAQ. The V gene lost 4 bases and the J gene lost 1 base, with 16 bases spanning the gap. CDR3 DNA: TGTGCCAGCAGCTCTTCCTTTCATAGGGGGAACACTGAAGCTTTCTTT. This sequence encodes CASSSSFHRGNTEAFF.

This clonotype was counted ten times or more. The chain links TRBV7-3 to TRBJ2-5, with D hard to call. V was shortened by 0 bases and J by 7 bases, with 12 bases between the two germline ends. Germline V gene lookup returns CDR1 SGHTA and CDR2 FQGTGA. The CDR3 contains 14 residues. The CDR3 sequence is CASSLTGPPATQYF. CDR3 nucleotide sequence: TGTGCCAGCAGCTTAACAGGGCCTCCGGCGACCCAGTACTTC.

The CDR3 nucleotides are TGTGCCATCAGCCTAACTAGCGGGAGGGCAGGAGAGACCCAGTACTTC. Translating gives CAISLTSGRAGETQYF. The chain couples TRBV10-3 to TRBJ2-5, with TRBD2 matching 13 bases. The CDR3 consists of 16 residues. V was pared by 6 bases and J by 4 bases, with 8 bases of the junction left unmatched. Germline values: CDR1 ENHRY, CDR2 SYGVKD.

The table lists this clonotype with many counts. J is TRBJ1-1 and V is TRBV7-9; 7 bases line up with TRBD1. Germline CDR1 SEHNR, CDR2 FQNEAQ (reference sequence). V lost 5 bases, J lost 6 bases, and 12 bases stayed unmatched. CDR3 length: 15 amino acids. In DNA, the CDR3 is TGTGCCAGCAGCATACAGGGGATGGGATCGGCTGAAGCTTTCTTT. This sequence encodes CASSIQGMGSAEAFF.

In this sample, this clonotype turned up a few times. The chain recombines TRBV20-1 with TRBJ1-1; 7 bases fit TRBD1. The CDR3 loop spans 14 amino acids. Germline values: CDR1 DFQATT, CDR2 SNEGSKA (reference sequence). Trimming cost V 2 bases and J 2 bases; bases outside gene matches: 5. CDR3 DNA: TGCAGTGCTAGATCCGACAGGGTAAACACTGAAGCTTTCTTT. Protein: CSARSDRVNTEAFF.